This T cell receptor beta chain came from a study of blood T cell repertoires in COVID-19 (dated by TCRdb to about 2020). Context from the whole study: The collaborator samples originated in the United States, Italy and Spain and spanned the acute and convalescent phases of COVID-19. Where HLA class I and class II types were available, the types were taken from metadata supplied by the sample provider, not from assay-based typing. The prospective study material was composed of cDNA or gDNA derived from T cells, B-cell-depleted T cells, or PBMCs. The sample metadata nearly always contained a de-identified subject ID, COVID-19 status, age in years and sex. The samples were drawn from two sources: the first 160 participants of the ongoing ImmuneRACE study, and 1,000 to 1,500 subjects contributed by 6 global collaborators. Deeply sampled blood TCRbeta repertoires from subjects exposed to, actively infected with, or recovered from COVID-19 were included in the dataset. The repertoires were released in a freely available public database intended as a resource for research on the immune response to SARS-CoV-2. Results the study describes overall, beyond this receptor: The amount of clinical and demographic metadata varied by source and participant and was provided uncurated.

From the cysteine through the phenylalanine, the CDR3 covers 14 amino acids. Only CDR3 DNA remains: 42 bases, in frame from the first base. The germline ends are 12 bases apart after V is trimmed by 6 bases and J by 0 bases. Reading the germline V gene (reference sequence) gives CDR1 MNHNY and CDR2 SVGAGI. On this clone itself: It lacks a known antigen. No base quality information exists; no much larger clone differs at one position.

The collaborating institutions used their own protocols to collect whole blood in K2EDTA tubes. For TCRbeta analysis, collaborators shipped samples as frozen whole blood, isolated PBMCs, or DNA extracted from either of those sample types. TCRbeta CDR3 regions were amplified from genomic DNA by means of the immunoSEQ Assay, a bias-controlled multiplex PCR. In the authors' own workflow: Nucleated cell counts per sample were estimated from amplification of reference gene primers within the assay. Sequence reads were collapsed and filtered to measure the absolute abundance of every unique TCRbeta CDR3 rearrangement. For each sample, productive Simpson clonality was calculated as the square root of Simpson's diversity index over productive rearrangements. TCRdb took over this immuneACCESS table, retaining in-frame rearrangements with V and J assigned. Such tables are incomplete; in checked studies, under half of the missing clones stem from an unresolved V gene, and the remainder is unexplained. D and trimming come from the DNA, and the V and J calls and clone size come from that table. This sample lists 90,000 to 120,000 clones; about three quarters were detected once. Of the sample, about 4.3% is held by the ten largest clones.

Input material: peripheral blood. The receptor was isolated from a man between 65 and 85 years old with acute or convalescent COVID-19. The chain uses TRBV6-6 and TRBJ2-7, and possibly TRBD1, on 6 matching bases. The encoded CDR3 is CASRYEDSSYEQYF. The DNA sequence is given as TGTGCCAGCAGATATGAGGACAGCTCCTACGAGCAGTACTTC.